These 32 T cell receptor beta chains came from one sample sequenced in a study of blood T cell repertoires in COVID-19 (dated by TCRdb to 2018 to 2021). Receptor libraries were prepared by the immunoSEQ multiplex PCR assay. TCRdb holds this immuneACCESS table with in-frame rearrangements only. Some clones are missing; in checked studies, unresolved V genes explain under half, and the rest has no known cause. The sample table shows about 56,000 clones, and approximately 91% are seen once. 3.5% of the sample belongs to the ten largest clones. The sample taken for sequencing was peripheral blood. These receptors all come from a man aged 45-65 years with active COVID-19.

This clone was picked up one time. J is TRBJ2-3 and V is TRBV7-2; 11 bases map to TRBD1. CDR3 length: 16 amino acids. The V segment lost 4 bases and the J segment 4 bases; nucleotides outside the gene matches: 7. Germline assignment: CDR1 SGHTA and CDR2 FQGNSA. The chain's CDR3 is CASSSRTGGAADTQYF. The DNA for the CDR3 is TGTGCCAGCAGCTCACGGACAGGGGGCGCGGCAGATACGCAGTATTTT.

This chain connects TRBV27 to TRBJ1-2; 7 bases are shared with TRBD1. Germline CDR1 is MNHEY and CDR2 is SMNVEV (reference sequence). The CDR3 has 15 amino acids. The trim removed 1 base at V and 4 bases at J, leaving 6 bases unmatched. CDR3 loop: CASSLYPQGTYGYTF. The CDR3 DNA sequence: TGTGCCAGCAGTTTATACCCACAGGGGACCTATGGCTACACCTTC.

The rearrangement joins TRBV19 to TRBJ1-5; 11 bases map to TRBD1. CDR3 length: 17 residues. Germline V CDR1 and CDR2: LNHDA, SQIVND (reference sequence). The ends lost 6 bases at V and 0 bases at J; junction bases unmatched: 7. The DNA for the CDR3 is TGTGCCAGTAGACCGGGACAGGGGGTCTATAGCAATCAGCCCCAGCATTTT. This gives the protein CASRPGQGVYSNQPQHF.

The chain joins TRBV6-6 to TRBJ1-5; D perhaps matches TRBD1 (5 bases). The CDR3 length is 14 residues. Germline V gene data show CDR1 as MNHNY and CDR2 as SVGAGI (reference sequence). V was trimmed by 6 bases and J by 7 bases, leaving 16 bases between them. Here the CDR3 reads CASSYPQGNQPQHF. The CDR3, as DNA: TGTGCCAGCAGCTACCCCCAGGGAAACCAGCCCCAGCATTTT.

The CDR3 region is CASSPRQGTDTQYF. In DNA, the CDR3 is TGTGCCAGCTCACCACGGCAGGGAACAGATACGCAGTATTTT. The rearrangement links TRBV18 to TRBJ2-3; a weak D match, TRBD1 (5 bases). V lost 1 base and J 3 bases, leaving 8 bases between the germline ends. Germline V gives CDR1 KGHSH, CDR2 LQKENI. The CDR3 length is 14 residues.

The genes are TRBV4-2 and TRBJ2-6; 9 bases fit TRBD1. This CDR3 is built from 18 residues. The junction had 7 bases not matched to a gene; V was cut back by 4 bases and J by 0 bases. Per germline, CDR1 LGHNA and CDR2 YNFKEQ. CDR3 in amino acids: CASSLDTGGRSGANVLTF. The CDR3 DNA reads as TGTGCCAGCAGCCTTGATACAGGGGGCCGCTCTGGGGCCAACGTCCTGACTTTC.

The gene calls are TRBV6-5 and TRBJ1-2; 7 bases are shared with TRBD1. The CDR3 contains 13 residues. V was pared by 6 bases and J by 3 bases, with 4 bases of the junction left unmatched. CDR1 is MNHEY, CDR2 SVGAGI, per germline. CDR3 in amino acids: CASSRGTYYGYTF. The CDR3 DNA follows: TGTGCCAGCAGCAGGGGGACATACTATGGCTACACCTTC.

The chain joins TRBV7-9 to TRBJ2-5; weak D call: TRBD1 (6 bases). Deletions cut 2 bases from V and 3 bases from J, with 13 bases between. Germline V gene lookup returns CDR1 SEHNR and CDR2 FQNEAQ (reference sequence). The CDR3 length is 15 residues. The CDR3, as DNA: TGTGCCAGCAGCTTATATCCGAGGACAGAAGAGACCCAGTACTTC. Translation gives CASSLYPRTEETQYF.

The rearrangement joins TRBV4-3 to TRBJ2-2; D gene ambiguous. From germline, CDR1 is LGHNA and CDR2 YSLEER. This CDR3 region has 15 residues. V was shortened by 4 bases and J by 3 bases, with 12 bases between the two germline ends. The CDR3 DNA reads as TGCGCCAGCAGCCCTAATTCTTTGTACACCGGGGAGCTGTTTTTT. Translated: CASSPNSLYTGELFF.

This clone has just a few counts. The chain carries TRBV4-1 and TRBJ1-2, with D unresolved. CDR3 length: 15 amino acids. Trimming took off 5 bases at V and 8 bases at J, with 21 bases between the two ends. Germline V lookup: CDR1 MGHRA, CDR2 YSYEKL. This chain's CDR3 is CASSNPGRPGGGYTF. CDR3 DNA: TGCGCCAGCAGCAATCCGGGAAGGCCTGGTGGCGGCTACACCTTC.

The V and J genes are TRBV6-6 and TRBJ1-5; D is ambiguous. Trimming cost V 2 bases and J 1 base, with 9 bases left between them. Germline V lookup: CDR1 MNHNY, CDR2 SVGAGI (reference sequence). CDR3 length: 15 residues. The CDR3 sequence is CASSYGGESNQPQHF. CDR3 sequence (DNA): TGTGCCAGCAGTTACGGTGGGGAGAGCAATCAGCCCCAGCATTTT.

This chain connects TRBV11-2 to TRBJ1-5; D may be TRBD1 (5 bases). Trimming shortened V by 2 bases and J by 4 bases, and 12 bases separated the two germline ends. The CDR3 has 15 residues. Germline CDR1 is SGHAT and CDR2 is FQNNGV. CDR3 protein: CASSLTWGENQPQHF. The CDR3 coding sequence is TGTGCCAGCAGCTTAACTTGGGGGGAGAATCAGCCCCAGCATTTT.

The chain couples TRBV4-1 to TRBJ1-1; 7 bases map to TRBD1. V lost 1 base, J lost 0 bases, and 20 bases stayed unmatched. The CDR3 extends over 21 amino acids. Germline V gene data show CDR1 as MGHRA and CDR2 as YSYEKL. The CDR3 sequence: CASSQGVFLGQPIGLNTEAFF. In DNA, the CDR3 is TGCGCCAGCAGCCAAGGGGTGTTTTTGGGACAGCCCATTGGATTGAACACTGAAGCTTTCTTT.

The V gene is TRBV25-1, the J gene TRBJ2-1; D unclear. There are 13 residues in the CDR3. Germline CDR1 is MGHDK and CDR2 is SYGVNS. Trimming cost V 6 bases and J 6 bases, with 12 bases left between them. CDR3: CASSQAASNEQFF. The CDR3 bases are TGTGCCAGCAGCCAGGCAGCCTCCAATGAGCAGTTCTTC.

The rearrangement links TRBV5-5 to TRBJ2-2; TRBD1 matches at 9 bases. Germline CDR1 and CDR2: SGHKS and YYEKEE (reference sequence). This CDR3 region has 15 residues. After removal of 5 bases from V and 7 bases from J, the junction contained 9 bases not matched to a gene. The CDR3 is CASSRTGGAGGELFF. As DNA, the CDR3 is TGTGCCAGCAGTCGAACAGGGGGCGCAGGCGGGGAGCTGTTTTTT.

This chain links TRBV12-3 or TRBV12-4 with TRBJ1-1, with D perhaps matching TRBD1 (6 bases). Trimming shortened V by 3 bases and J by 4 bases, and 9 bases separated the two germline ends. The CDR3 totals 13 residues. CDR3 protein: CASSFGRGTEAFF. The CDR3 DNA reads as TGTGCCAGCAGTTTCGGCAGGGGCACTGAAGCTTTCTTT.

V gene TRBV30 combines with J gene TRBJ1-2; D ambiguous. The V end lost 8 bases, the J end lost 2 bases, and 12 bases lay between the germline ends. Germline CDR1 GTSNPN, CDR2 SVGIG (reference sequence). The CDR3 covers 12 residues. DNA for the CDR3: TGTGCCGTAAGCTCTTTCAACTATGGCTACACCTTC. This sequence encodes CAVSSFNYGYTF. Full variable domain (remainder filled in from reference TRBV30 and TRBJ1-2): SQTIHQWPATLVQPVGSPLSLECTVEGTSNPNLYWYRQAAGRGLQLLFYSVGIGQISSEVPQNLSASRPQDRQFILSSKKLLLSDSGFYLCAVSSFNYGYTFGSGTRLTVV.

The gene calls are TRBV18 and TRBJ2-3; 7 bases match TRBD2. CDR1 and CDR2 from the germline V gene are KGHSH and LQKENI. V was pared by 3 bases and J by 6 bases, with 9 bases of the junction left unmatched. This CDR3 has 15 residues. CDR3 sequence (DNA): TGTGCCAGCTCACCTTTACCGACTAGCATGGATACGCAGTATTTT. This translates into CASSPLPTSMDTQYF.

V and J are TRBV5-1 and TRBJ2-7, with 7 bases identical to TRBD1. The CDR3 totals 14 residues. V gave up 4 bases and J gave up 2 bases; unmatched junction bases: 6. Germline V lookup: CDR1 SGHRS, CDR2 YFSETQ. The CDR3 sequence: CASSPGQPPYEQYF. DNA of the CDR3: TGCGCCAGCAGCCCGGGACAGCCTCCCTACGAGCAGTACTTC.

The chain couples TRBV6-5 to TRBJ1-3, with TRBD1 as a possible D gene (5 bases). This CDR3 is 14 amino acids long. The V end was cut by 6 bases, the J end by 1 base, with 10 bases between. Germline V lookup: CDR1 MNHEY, CDR2 SVGAGI. Here the CDR3 reads CASSQGLSGNTIYF. The DNA for the CDR3 is TGTGCCAGCAGCCAGGGTCTGTCTGGAAACACCATATATTTT.

The chain couples TRBV6-5 to TRBJ2-1; 10 bases fit TRBD2. The V gene's germline CDR1 is MNHEY and CDR2 SVGAGI. V gave up 6 bases and J gave up 6 bases; unmatched junction bases: 8. This CDR3 has 15 residues. This chain's CDR3 is CASRASGGTANEQFF. For the CDR3, the DNA is TGTGCCAGCAGAGCTAGCGGGGGTACGGCCAATGAGCAGTTCTTC.

The chain combines TRBV3-1 (or the pseudogene TRBV3-2) with TRBJ1-1, with TRBD1 matching 10 bases. Germline assignment: CDR1 LGHDT and CDR2 YNNKEL (reference sequence). The CDR3 loop spans 15 amino acids. The V gene end was trimmed by 4 bases and the J gene end by 3 bases; junction bases not matched to a gene: 5. The CDR3 loop is CASSRSGQGDTEAFF. In DNA form, the CDR3 reads TGTGCCAGCAGCCGTAGTGGACAGGGGGACACTGAAGCTTTCTTT.

There are a few counts of this clone. V gene TRBV12-3 or TRBV12-4 combines with J gene TRBJ1-2, with 7 nucleotides matching TRBD1. V lost 7 bases, J lost 6 bases, and 8 bases stayed unmatched. CDR3 length: 13 amino acids. This chain's CDR3 is CASTLDRAHGYTF. The CDR3 DNA is TGTGCCAGCACCCTAGACAGGGCCCATGGCTACACCTTC.

This clone has a single count. This chain connects TRBV5-1 to TRBJ1-2; TRBD1 might be the D (5 bases). Trimming shortened V by 0 bases and J by 6 bases, and 12 bases separated the two germline ends. The length of the CDR3 is 14 residues. Germline V CDR1 and CDR2: SGHRS, YFSETQ. The CDR3 region is CASSLEGLSDGYTF. Written as DNA, the CDR3 is TGCGCCAGCAGCTTGGAGGGACTCTCGGATGGCTACACCTTC.

The chain employs TRBV6-5 and TRBJ2-7, with D possibly being TRBD1 (5 bases). CDR1 is MNHEY and CDR2 is SVGAGI in the germline V gene. Trimming shortened V by 3 bases and J by 3 bases, and 6 bases separated the two germline ends. The CDR3 is made up of 12 amino acids. The CDR3 is CASSYQGYEQYF. The CDR3 DNA reads as TGTGCCAGCAGTTATCAGGGCTACGAGCAGTACTTC.

The chain recombines TRBV9 with TRBJ2-1; 9 bases are shared with TRBD1. Looked up from germline, CDR1 is SGDLS and CDR2 is YYNGEE. This CDR3 region has 15 residues. Trimming cost V 2 bases and J 9 bases; bases outside gene matches: 9. The CDR3 loop is CASSVTGTGSGEQFF. In nucleotides, the CDR3 is TGTGCCAGCAGCGTGACCGGGACAGGGTCTGGTGAGCAGTTCTTC.

The chain links TRBV5-1 to TRBJ1-1; D not resolved. The CDR3 has 15 residues. Per germline, CDR1 SGHRS and CDR2 YFSETQ. With 1 base removed from V and 4 bases from J, the gap between germline ends came to 14 bases. CDR3 amino acids: CASSLREPGSTEAFF. The CDR3 DNA is TGCGCCAGCAGCTTGCGGGAGCCGGGGAGCACTGAAGCTTTCTTT.

The chain carries TRBV7-9 and TRBJ2-2; D gene uncertain. The CDR3 has 12 residues. With 3 bases removed from V and 3 bases from J, the gap between germline ends came to 2 bases. Germline CDR1 and CDR2: SEHNR and FQNEAQ (reference sequence). In nucleotides, the CDR3 is TGTGCCAGCAGCTTCGACACCGGGGAGCTGTTTTTT. Translated, it gives CASSFDTGELFF. Filled out from reference TRBV7-9 and TRBJ2-2, the complete variable domain reads DTGVSQNPRHKITKRGQNVTFRCDPISEHNRLYWYRQTLGQGPEFLTYFQNEAQLEKSRLLSDRFSAERPKGSFSTLEIQRTEQGDSAMYLCASSFDTGELFFGEGSRLTVL.

V usage is TRBV21-1 and J usage is TRBJ1-2. TRBV21-1 is assigned pseudogene status. CDR3 length equals 8 residues. For the CDR3, the DNA is TGTGCCATACTGGGCTACACCTTC. This sequence encodes CAILGYTF.

V gene TRBV6-4 combines with J gene TRBJ1-1; TRBD1 aligns across 7 bases. This CDR3 is 13 amino acids long. The germline gives CDR1 MRHNA, CDR2 SNTAGT. V shed 4 bases, J shed 7 bases, and the junction held 6 bases outside the gene matches. This CDR3 is CASSASDRLEAFF. The CDR3 DNA reads as TGTGCCAGCAGTGCCTCGGACAGGCTTGAAGCTTTCTTT.

The genes are TRBV5-1 and TRBJ2-5; 7 bases are shared with TRBD2. This CDR3 spans 15 amino acids. Trimming took 2 bases from V and 7 from J; bases not matched to a gene: 11. Germline V gene data show CDR1 as SGHRS and CDR2 as YFSETQ. The CDR3 coding sequence is TGCGCCAGCAGCTTAGAGACTACCCCGGGAGGGACCCAGTACTTC. Its translation: CASSLETTPGGTQYF.

The chain links TRBV4-1 to TRBJ1-1; possible D gene TRBD1, 5 bases. V lost 1 base and J 1 base, leaving 10 bases between the germline ends. Germline CDR1 is MGHRA and CDR2 is YSYEKL. The CDR3 sequence is 15 residues long. Here the CDR3 reads CASSQVGTGNTEAFF. DNA of the CDR3: TGCGCCAGCAGCCAAGTAGGTACAGGGAACACTGAAGCTTTCTTT.